The 7 T cell receptor beta chains listed next were all sequenced from one sample in a study of T cells after yellow fever vaccination. In TCRdb, the 5' RACE reads were re-called with MiXCR into one record per CDR3 protein. This sample has 250,000 to 400,000 distinct CDR3 sequences; 3.5% to 4.5% occur once, and the top ten carry 19%. Sequenced material: PBMCs, taken 15 days after the yellow fever booster vaccination. The origin of the receptors is a young man who received the YFV17D yellow fever vaccine.

This clonotype was seen at least ten times. This chain links TRBV6-2 or TRBV6-3 with TRBJ2-1, with a tentative D call TRBD2 (6 bases). Germline CDR1 is MNHEY and CDR2 is SVGEGT. V lost 2 bases to trimming and J lost 5 bases, with 7 bases between them. The CDR3 covers 13 residues. CDR3 protein: CASSYRTNNEQFF. CDR3 bases: TGTGCCAGCAGTTACCGGACTAACAATGAGCAGTTCTTC.

The sample holds many counts of this clonotype. The CDR3 region is CATRGGTGQPQHF. CDR3 DNA: TGTGCCACCCGGGGCGGGACGGGGCAGCCCCAGCATTTT. This sequence joins TRBV24-1 and TRBJ1-5; D might be TRBD1 (5 bases). The germline V and J ends were trimmed by 9 bases and 7 bases, with 15 bases remaining between them. The CDR3 has 13 residues. The germline gives CDR1 KGHDR, CDR2 SFDVKD.

Ten or more counts support this clonotype. This chain links TRBV10-3 with TRBJ1-2, with TRBD1 matching over 8 bases. CDR1 is ENHRY and CDR2 is SYGVKD in the germline V gene. This CDR3 comprises 14 residues. J gave up 4 bases and V 4 bases, and 5 bases lay outside the gene matches. CDR3 residues: CAISAVTGVYGYTF. DNA of the CDR3: TGTGCCATCAGTGCGGTGACAGGGGTCTATGGCTACACCTTC.

This clonotype was observed a handful of times. The rearrangement links TRBV14 to TRBJ2-7; TRBD1 agrees at 7 bases. V was clipped by 2 bases and J by 4 bases; unmatched bases: 5. CDR1 SGHDN and CDR2 FVKESK come from the germline V gene. This CDR3 has 14 residues. Here the CDR3 DNA reads TGTGCCAGCAGCCAATGGACAGGCGGGTACGAGCAGTACTTC. It is translated as CASSQWTGGYEQYF.

This clonotype was detected ten times or more. This chain uses TRBV29-1 with TRBJ2-3, with TRBD1 matching 9 bases. The CDR3 consists of 14 residues. Trimming took 7 bases from V and 6 from J; bases not matched to a gene: 11. CDR1 is SQVTM and CDR2 is ANQGSEA in the germline V gene. CDR3 protein: CSARPGQGADTQYF. CDR3 coding DNA: TGCAGCGCCCGTCCGGGACAGGGCGCCGATACGCAGTATTTT.

This clonotype was seen many times. This chain links TRBV7-9 with TRBJ2-3; weak D call: TRBD2 (5 bases). Per germline, CDR1 SEHNR and CDR2 FQNEAQ (reference sequence). The length of the CDR3 is 14 residues. Trimming took off 2 bases at V and 3 bases at J, with 9 bases between the two ends. CDR3 in DNA: TGTGCCAGCAGCTTACCGCGGGTAACAGATACGCAGTATTTT. This encodes CASSLPRVTDTQYF.

This clonotype was seen a few times. The chain joins TRBV6-2 or TRBV6-3 to TRBJ2-1; 7 positions agree with TRBD1. The V gene end was trimmed by 6 bases and the J gene end by 6 bases; junction bases not matched to a gene: 5. The CDR3 length is 13 residues. Germline V CDR1 and CDR2: MNHEY, SVGEGT. Here the CDR3 DNA reads TGTGCCAGCAGACGGGACAGATTCAATGAGCAGTTCTTC. Its protein product is CASRRDRFNEQFF.